The source of this T cell receptor beta chain is a study of cytomegalovirus exposure and HLA in healthy donors. On the study more broadly: Genetic ancestry analysis placed around 76% of the 300 to 400 donors that were genotyped in the Caucasian-associated cluster.

Although they were nominally healthy when sampled, donors likely had unrecorded immune exposures. The study's findings and limits: Excluded: some indistinguishable V segments such as TRBV6-2 and TRBV6-3. A classifier reportedly called cytomegalovirus status with high sensitivity and specificity.

Details on this clone: The antigen remains unidentified.

Trimming cost V 4 bases and J 5 bases; bases outside gene matches: 11. The CDR3 loop spans 16 amino acids. CDR1 and CDR2 (germline): SGDLS, YYNGEE. Primers: 60 Vbeta forward and 13 Jbeta reverse. Generated by immunoSEQ multiplex PCR, the TCRdb table keeps only in-frame clones and is missing some. The sample holds about 120,000 clones, 65% to 80% seen once. Material: PBMCs. The clonotype comes from a young man in good health and CMV-seropositive. The rearrangement joins TRBV9 to TRBJ2-2; 7 bases align to TRBD1. CDR3 coding DNA: TGTGCCAGCAGCAAGACCTCCGGGACAGATACCGGGGAGCTGTTTTTT. Translated: CASSKTSGTDTGELFF.